These 18 T cell receptor beta chains originate from one sample sequenced in a study of blood T cells in healthy people across ages. It was with a sample-barcoded 5' primer and a J-beta primer mix that a second PCR of about 6 to 11 cycles was run. MiXCR, run by TCRdb on the 5' RACE reads, gives a single entry per CDR3 protein. The sample has about 970,000 distinct CDR3 sequences, roughly 51% seen once; the top ten hold 20% to 25%. The sample was blood. These TCRs come from a woman aged 55-69 years in good health.

The chain combines TRBV6-5 with TRBJ2-7; D possibly corresponds to TRBD1 (5 bases). Looked up from germline, CDR1 is MNHEY and CDR2 is SVGAGI. CDR3 length: 13 residues. Trimming left V 6 bases short and J 7 bases short, with 16 bases between. CDR3 DNA: TGTGCCAGCAGATCACAGGCCTTTGGGGAGCAGTACTTC. This gives the protein CASRSQAFGEQYF.

In this sample, this clonotype turned up a few times. The chain employs TRBV3-1 and TRBJ2-4; 9 nucleotides align to TRBD1. The CDR3 consists of 17 residues. The germline V gene encodes CDR1 LGHDT and CDR2 YNNKEL (reference sequence). Trimming removed 4 bases from V and 8 bases from J; junction bases left unmatched: 15. The CDR3 DNA reads as TGTGCCAGCAGCCCCGGGACAGGGACACCCATTGGGGACATTCAGTACTTC. It is translated as CASSPGTGTPIGDIQYF. The full variable domain, its missing parts supplied by reference TRBV3-1 and TRBJ2-4, is DTAVSQTPKYLVTQMGNDKSIKCEQNLGHDTMYWYKQDSKKFLKIMFSYNNKELIINETVPNRFSPKSPDKAHLNLHINSLELGDSAVYFCASSPGTGTPIGDIQYFGAGTRLSVL.

V usage is TRBV20-1 and J usage is TRBJ1-2; no clear D. The germline CDR1 and CDR2 sequences are DFQATT and SNEGSKA (reference sequence). V shed 1 base and J shed 4 bases, with 10 bases lying between them. The CDR3 runs 13 residues. The CDR3 nucleotides read TGCAGTGCTAGAGTGGAAAAGGGCTATGGCTACACCTTC. This encodes CSARVEKGYGYTF.

The V gene is TRBV4-1, the J gene TRBJ2-5, with 7 positions matching TRBD2. The V segment lost 1 base and the J segment 2 bases; nucleotides outside the gene matches: 1. The CDR3 has 14 amino acids. Germline V gene lookup returns CDR1 MGHRA and CDR2 YSYEKL. The CDR3 DNA is TGCGCCAGCAGCCAAGCAGCGGGGCAAGAGACCCAGTACTTC. As protein: CASSQAAGQETQYF.

This clonotype appeared a few times. The V call is TRBV20-1, the J call TRBJ1-2; D is possibly TRBD1 (5 bases). The length of the CDR3 is 13 residues. Germline V gene sequence: CDR1 DFQATT, CDR2 SNEGSKA (reference sequence). Trimming removed 3 bases from V and 3 bases from J, with 11 bases in between. CDR3 protein: CSARTATHYGYTF. CDR3 in DNA: TGCAGTGCTAGGACAGCGACCCACTATGGCTACACCTTC.

The chain combines TRBV6-2 or TRBV6-3 with TRBJ2-1; 7 bases map to TRBD2. Germline-derived CDR1 and CDR2 are MNHEY and SVGEGT. V dropped 2 bases and J dropped 10; count of bases not matched to a gene: 11. The CDR3 contains 15 residues. This CDR3 reads CASSYQAGVVLEQFF. In DNA form, the CDR3 reads TGTGCCAGCAGTTACCAGGCGGGAGTCGTCTTGGAGCAGTTCTTC.

A word on this clonotype: One end of the junction fails to match germline, which may point to a read error. The V and J genes are TRBV10-3 and TRBJ2-3, with D perhaps matching TRBD2 (5 bases). CDR1 is ENHRY and CDR2 is SYGVKD in the germline V gene. The CDR3 runs to 15 residues. The CDR3 protein is CVISEVRETTDTQYF. The CDR3 coding sequence is TGTGTCATCAGTGAAGTAAGGGAGACCACAGATACGCAGTATTTT.

The gene calls are TRBV29-1 and TRBJ2-4; D may be TRBD1 (6 bases). With 5 bases removed from V and 0 bases from J, the gap between germline ends came to 14 bases. The length of the CDR3 is 15 residues. From germline, CDR1 is SQVTM and CDR2 ANQGSEA. CDR3 in DNA: TGCAGCGTTTTTATACAGGGTAGAGCCAAAAACATTCAGTACTTC. Its protein is CSVFIQGRAKNIQYF.

The rearrangement joins TRBV2 to TRBJ2-1; D possibly corresponds to TRBD2 (6 bases). V gave up 6 bases and J gave up 6 bases, with 18 bases separating them. This CDR3 comprises 15 residues. From germline, CDR1 is SNHLY and CDR2 FYNNEI. Here the CDR3 DNA reads TGTGCCAGCAGGCGGGACCACCTACCCGTCAATGAGCAGTTCTTC. It codes for CASRRDHLPVNEQFF.

The rearrangement uses TRBV19 and TRBJ2-7; tentative D call: TRBD1 (6 bases). CDR3 length equals 14 residues. Trimming left V 3 bases short and J 7 bases short, with 16 bases between. Germline CDR1 is LNHDA and CDR2 is SQIVND (reference sequence). As DNA, the CDR3 is TGTGCCAGTAGTATTGACAGGACTTGGGGTGAGCAGTACTTC. Translation: CASSIDRTWGEQYF.

This clonotype was seen many times. The CDR3 is CASSRTGSGYGYTF. CDR3 bases: TGTGCCAGCAGTAGGACAGGATCTGGCTATGGCTACACCTTC. The chain recombines TRBV25-1 with TRBJ1-2, with 7 bases that match TRBD1. Germline CDR1 and CDR2: MGHDK and SYGVNS. Unmatched junction bases numbered 7, after V lost 5 bases and J lost 4 bases. This CDR3 is 14 amino acids long.

In its sample, this clonotype was seen a few times. The J gene is TRBJ2-5, the V gene TRBV6-5; D is perhaps TRBD2 (5 bases). The V gene's germline CDR1 is MNHEY and CDR2 SVGAGI. V was shortened by 1 base and J by 2 bases, with 11 bases between the two germline ends. The CDR3 spans 15 residues. The CDR3 nucleotides read TGTGCCAGCAGTTACTTACTAGGCCCACAAGAGACCCAGTACTTC. It encodes CASSYLLGPQETQYF.

V is TRBV7-9 and J is TRBJ2-5; possibly TRBD2 for D (5 bases). The CDR3 loop spans 17 amino acids. Germline CDR1 SEHNR, CDR2 FQNEAQ (reference sequence). Trimming removed 1 base at V and 5 bases at J, with 20 bases between. This CDR3 reads CASSLEGISPSRETQYF. In DNA, the CDR3 is TGTGCCAGCAGCTTAGAGGGCATCTCCCCTAGCAGGGAGACCCAGTACTTC. Full variable domain (remainder filled in from reference TRBV7-9 and TRBJ2-5): DTGVSQNPRHKITKRGQNVTFRCDPISEHNRLYWYRQTLGQGPEFLTYFQNEAQLEKSRLLSDRFSAERPKGSFSTLEIQRTEQGDSAMYLCASSLEGISPSRETQYFGPGTRLLVL.

The CDR3 DNA sequence: TGTGCCAGTAGTATCGTGGGCGGGACGCCCCATCGGAATCTGGAGACCCAGTACTTC. Translating it yields CASSIVGGTPHRNLETQYF. V gene TRBV19 combines with J gene TRBJ2-5, with D perhaps TRBD2 (6 bases). CDR1 is LNHDA and CDR2 is SQIVND in the germline V gene (reference sequence). CDR3 size: 19 residues. V lost 3 bases and J lost 5, with 28 bases in between.

There are a few counts of this clonotype. The chain employs TRBV4-1 and TRBJ2-5; D is perhaps TRBD2 (5 bases). Germline V gene data show CDR1 as MGHRA and CDR2 as YSYEKL. The CDR3 contains 19 residues. Trimming cost V 0 bases and J 0 bases, with 20 bases left between them. For the CDR3, the DNA is TGCGCCAGCAGCCAAGATTTGGATTCGGGGAGCTGGGACCAAGAGACCCAGTACTTC. This sequence encodes CASSQDLDSGSWDQETQYF.

This clonotype appeared a few times. This chain connects TRBV10-1 to TRBJ2-5; 13 positions match TRBD2. J was trimmed by 5 bases and V by 6 bases; bases with no gene match: 15. CDR1 and CDR2 from the germline V gene are WNHNN and SYGVQD (reference sequence). CDR3 length: 18 amino acids. For the CDR3, the DNA is TGCGCCAGCAGACTTGGACTAGCGGGAGTAAAGACCGTCGAGACCCAGTACTTC. Protein sequence: CASRLGLAGVKTVETQYF.

This sequence joins TRBV11-2 and TRBJ1-4; 9 nucleotides match TRBD1. V trimming: 5 bases; J trimming: 7 bases; junction bases outside the gene matches: 2. Germline values: CDR1 SGHAT, CDR2 FQNNGV. This CDR3 contains 13 residues. The CDR3, as DNA: TGTGCCAGCAGCCGACAGGGGGTTGAAAAACTGTTTTTT. Protein: CASSRQGVEKLFF.

This clonotype was seen only a few times. The rearrangement joins TRBV7-3 to TRBJ1-6, with a possible D match to TRBD1 (5 bases). V was trimmed by 5 bases and J by 10 bases, leaving 15 bases between them. Germline V gene lookup returns CDR1 SGHTA and CDR2 FQGTGA. The CDR3 runs 14 residues. The CDR3 loop is CASSQTGSGSPLHF. The CDR3, as DNA: TGTGCCAGCAGCCAAACAGGTTCTGGATCACCCCTCCACTTT.